This T cell receptor (beta chain) was identified during a study of identical twins. This clonotype was counted at least ten times. All donors were healthy Caucasians. TCRdb re-derived calls from the 5' RACE reads in MiXCR, one entry per CDR3 protein. The repertoire holds approximately 1.8 million distinct CDR3 sequences, with about 30% as singletons. This TCR was sampled from a newborn girl in good health. Input material: cord blood.

The chain's CDR3 is CSVEGGLYNEQFF. DNA of the CDR3: TGCAGCGTTGAAGGGGGACTATACAATGAGCAGTTCTTC. The rearrangement joins TRBV29-1 to TRBJ2-1; 7 bases fit TRBD2. The CDR3 has 13 amino acids. CDR1 is SQVTM and CDR2 is ANQGSEA in the germline V gene. V shed 1 base, J shed 4 bases, and the junction held 1 base outside the gene matches.